What follows are 29 T cell receptor beta chains derived from one specimen sequenced in a study of T cell responses to AZD1222 COVID-19 vaccine. Clones were read by immunoSEQ multiplex PCR, and TCRdb kept only the in-frame ones, dropping some. The table shows more than 70,000 clones, with 75% to 90% occurring only once. The input for sequencing was peripheral blood, taken on day 0 of AZD1222 vaccination. Every receptor here comes from an adult in good health.

The genes are TRBV2 and TRBJ2-3, with a possible D match to TRBD1 (6 bases). Germline-derived CDR1 and CDR2 are SNHLY and FYNNEI. V was clipped by 6 bases and J by 1 base, with 17 bases between them. The CDR3 has 16 amino acids. Here the CDR3 reads CASRRINEGGTDTQYF. In DNA, the CDR3 is TGTGCCAGCAGACGAATTAATGAGGGGGGCACAGATACGCAGTATTTT.

The chain joins TRBV2 to TRBJ1-4; TRBD1 matches at 7 bases. V shed 11 bases and J 4 bases; nucleotides not matched to a gene: 10. This CDR3 comprises 14 residues. In germline, CDR1 is SNHLY, CDR2 FYNNEI. DNA of the CDR3: TGTGCCGGGAGGAGTAGGGGGCTTAATGAAAAACTGTTTTTT. Amino acid sequence: CAGRSRGLNEKLFF.

The V gene is TRBV15, the J gene TRBJ1-3, with 7 nucleotides matching TRBD1. Germline-derived CDR1 and CDR2 are LNHNV and YYDKDF (reference sequence). The V and J ends lost 5 bases and 4 bases, in that order; junction bases with no gene match: 11. The CDR3 is 16 residues long. The CDR3 protein is CATSRDRSLPGNTIYF. The CDR3 nucleotides are TGTGCCACCAGCCGGGACAGATCATTGCCAGGAAACACCATATATTTT.

This clone was found once. The genes are TRBV12-5 and TRBJ2-2, with 9 bases lining up with TRBD2. The CDR3 is made up of 17 amino acids. With 1 base clipped from V and 0 bases from J, the junction kept 3 bases outside the gene matches. Germline V lookup: CDR1 LGHNT, CDR2 FRNRAP. The chain's CDR3 is CASGLGTSEANTGELFF. The CDR3 bases are TGTGCTAGTGGTTTGGGGACTAGCGAAGCGAACACCGGGGAGCTGTTTTTT.

This chain uses TRBV5-8 with TRBJ2-2; D remains unclear. Trimming pared 0 bases from V and 6 bases from J, leaving 9 bases between. CDR1 and CDR2 from the germline V gene are SGHTS and YDEGEE. This CDR3 has 14 residues. The CDR3 here is CASSLGPTPGELFF. The DNA of the CDR3 is TGTGCCAGCAGCTTGGGACCGACTCCCGGGGAGCTGTTTTTT.

The rearrangement links TRBV10-3 to TRBJ1-2, with D possibly being TRBD1 (6 bases). The CDR3 runs 17 residues. The germline V gene has CDR1 ENHRY and CDR2 SYGVKD. V lost 6 bases and J lost 0, with 20 bases in between. The CDR3 DNA is TGTGCCATCAGCCCCACTCAGGGACAACCGTCTAACTATGGCTACACCTTC. This sequence encodes CAISPTQGQPSNYGYTF.

The chain employs TRBV5-6 and TRBJ2-7; 9 bases fit TRBD2. CDR3 length equals 14 residues. Per germline, CDR1 SGHDT and CDR2 YYEEEE. After removal of 4 bases from V and 3 bases from J, the junction contained 5 bases not matched to a gene. The CDR3 sequence is CASSKGLANYEQYF. The DNA for the CDR3 is TGTGCCAGCAGCAAAGGACTAGCGAACTACGAGCAGTACTTC. The full variable domain, completed using reference TRBV5-6 and TRBJ2-7, is DAGVTQSPTHLIKTRGQQVTLRCSPKSGHDTVSWYQQALGQGPQFIFQYYEEEERQRGNFPDRFSGHQFPNYSSELNVNALLLGDSALYLCASSKGLANYEQYFGPGTRLTVT.

This clone appeared a single time. The V and J genes are TRBV15 and TRBJ2-4; TRBD1 matches 8 bases. The germline CDR1 and CDR2 sequences are LNHNV and YYDKDF (reference sequence). The CDR3 is made up of 17 amino acids. The J segment lost 0 bases and the V segment lost 1 base, leaving 5 bases of the junction unmatched. The CDR3 sequence is CATSRGDRLLAKNIQYF. The CDR3 bases are TGTGCCACCAGCAGAGGGGACAGGTTACTAGCCAAAAACATTCAGTACTTC.

The V gene is TRBV3-1 (or the pseudogene TRBV3-2), the J gene TRBJ1-1; tentatively, D is TRBD1 (6 bases). The CDR3 contains 15 residues. Looked up from germline, CDR1 is LGHDT and CDR2 is YNNKEL (reference sequence). Trimming removed 3 bases from V and 1 base from J, with 12 bases in between. This CDR3 reads CASSQGRGPNTEAFF. DNA of the CDR3: TGTGCCAGCAGCCAGGGCCGGGGGCCGAACACTGAAGCTTTCTTT.

The rearrangement joins TRBV24-1 to TRBJ1-1; D perhaps matches TRBD1 (5 bases). The V end was cut by 9 bases, the J end by 0 bases, with 10 bases between. The length of the CDR3 is 13 residues. Germline CDR1 is KGHDR and CDR2 is SFDVKD. The DNA for the CDR3 is TGTGCCACCCTTGCAGGGATGAACACTGAAGCTTTCTTT. Translating it yields CATLAGMNTEAFF.

This chain connects TRBV28 to TRBJ2-1; 10 bases fit TRBD2. CDR3 length equals 16 residues. J gave up 9 bases and V 3 bases, and 11 bases lay outside the gene matches. Germline CDR1 reads MDHEN; CDR2 reads SYDVKM. CDR3 bases: TGTGCCAGCAGTTTCTACTCTAGCGGGAGTTCCGGTGAGCAGTTCTTC. Translated: CASSFYSSGSSGEQFF. Drawing the rest from reference TRBV28 and TRBJ2-1, the complete variable domain is DVKVTQSSRYLVKRTGEKVFLECVQDMDHENMFWYRQDPGLGLRLIYFSYDVKMKEKGDIPEGYSVSREKKERFSLILESASTNQTSMYLCASSFYSSGSSGEQFFGPGTRLTVL.

The chain recombines TRBV7-9 with TRBJ2-1; TRBD1 aligns across 9 bases. This CDR3 contains 15 residues. Per the germline V gene, CDR1 is SEHNR and CDR2 is FQNEAQ (reference sequence). Unmatched junction bases numbered 6, after V lost 5 bases and J lost 4 bases. CDR3 nucleotide sequence: TGTGCCAGCAGCCCCCGGGACAGGGTTTACAATGAGCAGTTCTTC. Amino acid sequence: CASSPRDRVYNEQFF.

This clone was seen only once. The V gene is TRBV19, the J gene TRBJ1-2; D unresolved. The CDR3 runs to 14 residues. V gave up 9 bases and J gave up 0 bases, with 14 bases separating them. Germline V gene data show CDR1 as LNHDA and CDR2 as SQIVND (reference sequence). The CDR3 DNA sequence: TGTGCCAGCCGGCTGGGGTCAGCTAACTATGGCTACACCTTC. Translation: CASRLGSANYGYTF.

Only a few counts were recorded for this clone. The V and J genes are TRBV7-2 and TRBJ1-5; D not resolved. Germline V gene lookup returns CDR1 SGHTA and CDR2 FQGNSA. CDR3 length equals 16 residues. Trimming took off 4 bases at V and 1 base at J, with 14 bases between the two ends. In nucleotides, the CDR3 is TGTGCCAGCAGCTCCGGACGGGCTTCGAGCAATCAGCCCCAGCATTTT. It codes for CASSSGRASSNQPQHF. Using reference TRBV7-2 and TRBJ1-5 for the parts outside the CDR3, the full variable domain is GAGVSQSPSNKVTEKGKDVELRCDPISGHTALYWYRQSLGQGLEFLIYFQGNSAPDKSGLPSDRFSAERTGGSVSTLTIQRTQQEDSAVYLCASSSGRASSNQPQHFGDGTRLSIL.

The J gene is TRBJ1-5, the V gene TRBV5-8, with 7 nucleotides matching TRBD1. The germline CDR1 and CDR2 sequences are SGHTS and YDEGEE. Trimming at V came to 3 bases and at J to 1 base, leaving 4 bases not matched to a gene. The CDR3 sequence is 15 residues long. CDR3 residues: CASSSGTVSNQPQHF. In DNA form, the CDR3 reads TGTGCCAGCAGCTCTGGGACAGTGAGCAATCAGCCCCAGCATTTT.

The chain is built from TRBV29-1 and TRBJ2-3; 9 positions agree with TRBD1. This CDR3 spans 13 amino acids. After removal of 7 bases from V and 5 bases from J, the junction contained 7 bases not matched to a gene. Looked up from germline, CDR1 is SQVTM and CDR2 is ANQGSEA. CDR3 bases: TGCAGCGCTCCCAACAGGGGGCGAGATACGCAGTATTTT. This gives the protein CSAPNRGRDTQYF.

V is TRBV28 and J is TRBJ1-2; D remains ambiguous. Germline CDR1 is MDHEN and CDR2 is SYDVKM. This CDR3 is 15 amino acids long. V gave up 10 bases and J gave up 2 bases, with 20 bases separating them. In nucleotides, the CDR3 is TGTGCCACTTTAATAGGAGGGCAGAAAAACTATGGCTACACCTTC. It codes for CATLIGGQKNYGYTF.

The CDR3 region is CASTTGPNYGYTF. The CDR3 DNA reads TGTGCCAGCACGACAGGGCCTAACTATGGCTACACCTTC. V gene TRBV7-9 combines with J gene TRBJ1-2; TRBD1 agrees at 7 bases. The CDR3 has 13 residues. In germline, CDR1 is SEHNR, CDR2 FQNEAQ (reference sequence). With 7 bases clipped from V and 0 bases from J, the junction kept 2 bases outside the gene matches.

The chain has TRBV3-1 (or the pseudogene TRBV3-2) and TRBJ2-1, with TRBD1 as a possible D gene (6 bases). Per germline, CDR1 LGHDT and CDR2 YNNKEL (reference sequence). The ends were cut back, 5 bases at V and 3 bases at J, with 17 bases in the middle. This CDR3 contains 16 residues. The CDR3 nucleotides read TGTGCCAGCAGCTATTTCGGGACATACCTCTACAATGAGCAGTTCTTC. Translation: CASSYFGTYLYNEQFF.

The rearrangement links TRBV6-5 to TRBJ2-7, with 7 bases matching TRBD2. The CDR3 extends over 13 amino acids. Germline V lookup: CDR1 MNHEY, CDR2 SVGAGI. J gave up 2 bases and V 6 bases, and 4 bases lay outside the gene matches. CDR3 region: CASRIGTTYEQYF. The CDR3 coding sequence is TGTGCCAGCAGAATCGGGACTACCTACGAGCAGTACTTC.

The chain links TRBV7-9 to TRBJ1-1; maybe TRBD1 (5 bases). The germline CDR1 and CDR2 sequences are SEHNR and FQNEAQ (reference sequence). V was trimmed by 5 bases and J by 3 bases, leaving 13 bases between them. The CDR3 has 14 amino acids. The CDR3 loop reads CASSVGEADTEAFF. CDR3 bases: TGTGCCAGCAGCGTAGGGGAGGCGGACACTGAAGCTTTCTTT.

The chain has TRBV12-5 and TRBJ1-1, with 7 positions matching TRBD1. Germline loops: CDR1 LGHNT, CDR2 FRNRAP. Losses at the gene ends were 6 bases for V and 11 bases for J; bases not matched to a gene: 6. The CDR3 extends over 11 amino acids. The CDR3 protein is CASGPDRAAFF. CDR3 nucleotides: TGTGCTAGTGGACCTGACAGGGCTGCTTTCTTT. Full variable domain (missing parts from reference TRBV12-5 and TRBJ1-1): DARVTQTPRHKVTEMGQEVTMRCQPILGHNTVFWYRQTMMQGLELLAYFRNRAPLDDSGMPKDRFSAEMPDATLATLKIQPSEPRDSAVYFCASGPDRAAFFGQGTRLTVV.

The rearrangement joins TRBV11-3 to TRBJ1-2; D is unresolved. CDR1 and CDR2 (germline): SGHNT, YENEEA. The V end was cut by 2 bases, the J end by 5 bases, with 12 bases between. The CDR3 is 14 amino acids. The CDR3 is CASSLPAWVYGYTF. As DNA, the CDR3 is TGTGCCAGCAGCTTACCTGCATGGGTTTATGGCTACACCTTC.

The chain is built from TRBV6-6 and TRBJ2-5, with D uncertain. The ends were cut back, 0 bases at V and 5 bases at J, with 4 bases in the middle. The CDR3 is 12 amino acids. From germline, CDR1 is MNHNY and CDR2 SVGAGI (reference sequence). In DNA, the CDR3 is TGTGCCAGCAGTTACTCGTACGAGACCCAGTACTTC. This sequence encodes CASSYSYETQYF.

J is TRBJ2-7 and V is TRBV27; maybe TRBD2 (6 bases). Trimming stripped 5 bases from V and 3 bases from J, with 14 bases between. Germline CDR1 is MNHEY and CDR2 is SMNVEV (reference sequence). The CDR3 length is 14 residues. This chain's CDR3 is CASSNTGTLYEQYF. DNA for the CDR3: TGTGCCAGCAGTAATACCGGGACTCTCTACGAGCAGTACTTC.

The chain links TRBV3-1 (or the pseudogene TRBV3-2) to TRBJ2-1; D is perhaps TRBD2 (6 bases). V dropped 0 bases and J dropped 6 bases, with 15 bases sitting between them. This CDR3 spans 16 amino acids. Germline V gene lookup returns CDR1 LGHDT and CDR2 YNNKEL (reference sequence). CDR3 in DNA: TGTGCCAGCAGCCAAGATTGGTCTAGCGCAGTCAATGAGCAGTTCTTC. Amino acid sequence: CASSQDWSSAVNEQFF.

This clone was detected only once. The chain is built from TRBV6-5 and TRBJ2-5; D is unresolved. V was shortened by 10 bases and J by 7 bases, with 13 bases between the two germline ends. This CDR3 has 11 residues. Germline CDR1 reads MNHEY; CDR2 reads SVGAGI. The CDR3 is CATDSLRTQYF. Here the CDR3 DNA reads TGTGCCACCGATTCATTACGGACCCAGTACTTC.

This clone was detected a few times. The V call is TRBV14, the J call TRBJ2-7, with TRBD1 matching 8 bases. Germline V gene lookup returns CDR1 SGHDN and CDR2 FVKESK. The CDR3 spans 16 residues. Trimming took 4 bases from V and 4 from J; bases not matched to a gene: 12. The CDR3 DNA reads TGTGCCAGCAGCCCACGACAGGGGCTTTCTTCTTACGAGCAGTACTTC. Translated, it gives CASSPRQGLSSYEQYF.

The chain has TRBV4-1 and TRBJ2-6; the D is unclear. The germline V gene encodes CDR1 MGHRA and CDR2 YSYEKL. V was cut by 1 base and J by 0 bases, with 7 bases left in between. The CDR3 has 16 amino acids. CDR3 coding DNA: TGCGCCAGCAGCCAAGCCCAGAGCTCTGGGGCCAACGTCCTGACTTTC. The encoded protein is CASSQAQSSGANVLTF.